This T cell receptor beta chain originates from a study of T cell changes during pregnancy in multiple sclerosis. Data came from immunoSEQ multiplex PCR; TCRdb stores just in-frame clones and leaves some out. The repertoire holds over 85,000 clones, with 91% as singletons. Germline CDR1 reads MDHEN; CDR2 reads SYDVKM. The CDR3 consists of 15 residues. Unmatched junction bases numbered 10, after V lost 5 bases and J lost 4 bases. The source material was peripheral blood, sampled after pregnancy. The TCR was taken from a female donor in good health, enrolled as a control in a pregnancy study. The V call is TRBV28, the J call TRBJ1-2, with 7 bases that match TRBD1. CDR3 nucleotides: TGTGCCAGCAGTCTGACGGACAGGACACCCTATGGCTACACCTTC. This codes for CASSLTDRTPYGYTF.